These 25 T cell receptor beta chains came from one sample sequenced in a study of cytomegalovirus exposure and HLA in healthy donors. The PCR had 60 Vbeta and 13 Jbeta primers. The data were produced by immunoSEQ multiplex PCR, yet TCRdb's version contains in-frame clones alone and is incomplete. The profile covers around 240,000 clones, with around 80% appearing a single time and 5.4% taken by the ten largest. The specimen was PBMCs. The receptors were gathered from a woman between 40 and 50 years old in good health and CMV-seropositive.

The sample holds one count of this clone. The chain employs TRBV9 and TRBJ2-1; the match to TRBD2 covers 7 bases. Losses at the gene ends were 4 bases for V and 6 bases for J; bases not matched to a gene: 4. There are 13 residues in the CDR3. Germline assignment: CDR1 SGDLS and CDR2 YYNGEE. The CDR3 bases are TGTGCCAGCAGCATTTCGGGGGGCAATGAGCAGTTCTTC. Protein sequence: CASSISGGNEQFF.

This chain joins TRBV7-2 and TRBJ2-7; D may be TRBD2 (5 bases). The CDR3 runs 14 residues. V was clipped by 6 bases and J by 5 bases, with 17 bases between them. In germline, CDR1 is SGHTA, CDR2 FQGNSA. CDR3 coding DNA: TGTGCCAGCAGGCTAGACGGCGGGTTGGACGAGCAGTACTTC. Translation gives CASRLDGGLDEQYF.

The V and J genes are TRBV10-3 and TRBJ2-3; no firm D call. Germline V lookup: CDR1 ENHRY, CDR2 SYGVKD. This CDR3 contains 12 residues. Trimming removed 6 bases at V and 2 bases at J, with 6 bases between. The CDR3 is CAISRNTDTQYF. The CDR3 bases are TGTGCCATCAGCAGGAACACAGATACGCAGTATTTT.

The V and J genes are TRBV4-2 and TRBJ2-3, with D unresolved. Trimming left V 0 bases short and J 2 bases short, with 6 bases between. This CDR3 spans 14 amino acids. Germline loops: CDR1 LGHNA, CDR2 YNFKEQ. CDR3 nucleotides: TGTGCCAGCAGCCAAGACGGGTCCACAGATACGCAGTATTTT. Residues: CASSQDGSTDTQYF.

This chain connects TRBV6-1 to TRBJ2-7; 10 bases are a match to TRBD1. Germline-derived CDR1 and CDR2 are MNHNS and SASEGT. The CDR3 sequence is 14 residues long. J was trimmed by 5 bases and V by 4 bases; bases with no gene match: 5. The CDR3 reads CASSVRQGANEQYF. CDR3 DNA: TGTGCCAGCAGTGTACGACAGGGGGCAAACGAGCAGTACTTC.

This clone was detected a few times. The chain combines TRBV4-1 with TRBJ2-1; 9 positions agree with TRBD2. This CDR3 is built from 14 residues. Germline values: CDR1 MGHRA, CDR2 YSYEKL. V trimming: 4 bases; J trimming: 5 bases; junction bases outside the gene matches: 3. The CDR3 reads CASSLLAGNNEQFF. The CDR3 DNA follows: TGCGCCAGCAGCCTTCTAGCGGGGAACAATGAGCAGTTCTTC.

Written as DNA, the CDR3 is TGCGCCAGCAGTTCGGGACTAACCTACAATGAGCAGTTCTTC. It is translated as CASSSGLTYNEQFF. The chain carries TRBV10-1 and TRBJ2-1; 7 bases align to TRBD2. After removal of 5 bases from V and 2 bases from J, the junction contained 3 bases not matched to a gene. Germline CDR1 WNHNN, CDR2 SYGVQD (reference sequence). The CDR3 is 14 amino acids.

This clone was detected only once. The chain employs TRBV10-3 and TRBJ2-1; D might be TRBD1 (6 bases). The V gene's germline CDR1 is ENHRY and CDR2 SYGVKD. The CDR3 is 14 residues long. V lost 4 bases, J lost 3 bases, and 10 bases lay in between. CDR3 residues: CAISGRTVYNEQFF. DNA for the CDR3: TGTGCCATCAGTGGGAGGACAGTCTACAATGAGCAGTTCTTC.

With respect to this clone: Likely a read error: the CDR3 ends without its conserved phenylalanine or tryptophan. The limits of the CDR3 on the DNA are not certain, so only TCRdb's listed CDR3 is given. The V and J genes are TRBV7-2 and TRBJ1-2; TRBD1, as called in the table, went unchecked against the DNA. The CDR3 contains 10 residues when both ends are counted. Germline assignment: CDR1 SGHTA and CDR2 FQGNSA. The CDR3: CASSSARQKG.

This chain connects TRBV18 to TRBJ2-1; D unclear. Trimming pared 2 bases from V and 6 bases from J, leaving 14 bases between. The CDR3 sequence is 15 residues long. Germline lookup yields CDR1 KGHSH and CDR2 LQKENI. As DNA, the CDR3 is TGTGCCAGCTCACCAACGTACAGCCAATCCAATGAGCAGTTCTTC. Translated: CASSPTYSQSNEQFF.

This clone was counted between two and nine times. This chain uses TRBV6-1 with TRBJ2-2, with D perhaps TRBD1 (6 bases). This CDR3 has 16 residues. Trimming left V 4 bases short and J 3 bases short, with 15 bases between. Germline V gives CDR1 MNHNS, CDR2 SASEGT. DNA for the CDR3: TGTGCCAGCAGTGTTGTGTGGACAGCTGACACCGGGGAGCTGTTTTTT. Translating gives CASSVVWTADTGELFF.

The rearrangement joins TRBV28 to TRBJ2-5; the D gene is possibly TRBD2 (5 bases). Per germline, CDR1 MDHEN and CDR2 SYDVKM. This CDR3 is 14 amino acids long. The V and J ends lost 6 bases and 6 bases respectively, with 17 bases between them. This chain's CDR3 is CASRTLGRSKTQYF. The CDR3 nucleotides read TGTGCCAGCAGGACGTTGGGGAGATCGAAGACCCAGTACTTC.

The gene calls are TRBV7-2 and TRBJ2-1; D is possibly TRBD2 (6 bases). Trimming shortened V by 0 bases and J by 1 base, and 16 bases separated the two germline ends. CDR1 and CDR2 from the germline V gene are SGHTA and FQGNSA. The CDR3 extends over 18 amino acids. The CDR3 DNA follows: TGTGCCAGCAGCTTAGCTCAAGGGCGGGGAATTTCCTACAATGAGCAGTTCTTC. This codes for CASSLAQGRGISYNEQFF.

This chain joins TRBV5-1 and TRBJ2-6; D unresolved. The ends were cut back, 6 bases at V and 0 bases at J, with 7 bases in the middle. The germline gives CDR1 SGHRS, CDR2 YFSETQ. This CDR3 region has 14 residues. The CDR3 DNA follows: TGCGCCAGCACCTGGAGCTCTGGGGCCAACGTCCTGACTTTC. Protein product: CASTWSSGANVLTF.

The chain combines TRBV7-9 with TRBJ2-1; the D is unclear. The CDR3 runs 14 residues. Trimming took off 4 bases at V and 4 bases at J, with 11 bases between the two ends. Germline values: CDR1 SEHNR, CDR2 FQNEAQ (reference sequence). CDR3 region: CASSSSTAYNEQFF. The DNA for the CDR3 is TGTGCCAGCAGCTCCTCTACAGCTTACAATGAGCAGTTCTTC.

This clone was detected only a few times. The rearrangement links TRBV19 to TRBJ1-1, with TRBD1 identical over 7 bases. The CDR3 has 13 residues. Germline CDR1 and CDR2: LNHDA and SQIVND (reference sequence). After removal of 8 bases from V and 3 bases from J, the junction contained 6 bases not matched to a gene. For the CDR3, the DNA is TGTGCCAGTGGCGTAACAGGGGACACTGAAGCTTTCTTT. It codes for CASGVTGDTEAFF.

CDR3 amino acids: CASSPTRTGRHEQYF. CDR3 nucleotide sequence: TGTGCCAGCAGCCCAACTCGGACAGGGAGGCACGAGCAGTACTTC. V and J are TRBV13 and TRBJ2-7, with 8 positions matching TRBD1. Germline V gene data show CDR1 as PRHDT and CDR2 as FYEKMQ (reference sequence). Trimming cost V 5 bases and J 5 bases; bases outside gene matches: 11. The CDR3 totals 15 residues.

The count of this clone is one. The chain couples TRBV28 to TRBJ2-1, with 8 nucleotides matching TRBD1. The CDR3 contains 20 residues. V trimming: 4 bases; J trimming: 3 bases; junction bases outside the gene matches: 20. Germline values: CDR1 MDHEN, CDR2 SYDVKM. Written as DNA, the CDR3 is TGTGCCAGCAGTTCCATCGTGCTTACCGCCGGGACAGGCGACTACAATGAGCAGTTCTTC. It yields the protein CASSSIVLTAGTGDYNEQFF. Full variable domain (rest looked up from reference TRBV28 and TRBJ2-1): DVKVTQSSRYLVKRTGEKVFLECVQDMDHENMFWYRQDPGLGLRLIYFSYDVKMKEKGDIPEGYSVSREKKERFSLILESASTNQTSMYLCASSSIVLTAGTGDYNEQFFGPGTRLTVL.

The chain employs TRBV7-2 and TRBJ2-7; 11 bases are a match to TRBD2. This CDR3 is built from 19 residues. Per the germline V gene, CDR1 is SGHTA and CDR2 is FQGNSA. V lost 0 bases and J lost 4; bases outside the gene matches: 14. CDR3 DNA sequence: TGTGCCAGCAGCTTAGCGGTAGCGGGGGGGAGGGGTGGATTTTACGAGCAGTACTTC. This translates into CASSLAVAGGRGGFYEQYF.

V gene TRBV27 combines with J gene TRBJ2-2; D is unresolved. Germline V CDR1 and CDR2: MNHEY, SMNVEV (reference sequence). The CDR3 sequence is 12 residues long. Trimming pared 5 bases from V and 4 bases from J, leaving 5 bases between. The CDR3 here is CASSRLTGELFF. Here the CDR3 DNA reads TGTGCCAGCAGTCGACTCACCGGGGAGCTGTTTTTT.

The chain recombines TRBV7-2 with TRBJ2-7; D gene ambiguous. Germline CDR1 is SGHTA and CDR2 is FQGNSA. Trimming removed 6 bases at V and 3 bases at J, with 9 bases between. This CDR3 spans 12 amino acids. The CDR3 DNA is TGTGCCAGCAGGCCCTCCGGCTACGAGCAGTACTTC. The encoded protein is CASRPSGYEQYF.

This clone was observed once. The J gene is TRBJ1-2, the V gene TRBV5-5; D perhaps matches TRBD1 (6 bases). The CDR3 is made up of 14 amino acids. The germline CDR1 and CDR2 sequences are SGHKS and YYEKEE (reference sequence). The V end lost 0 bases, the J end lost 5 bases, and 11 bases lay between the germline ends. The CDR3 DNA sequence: TGTGCCAGCAGCTTGGAGAGGGGGTTATATGGCTACACCTTC. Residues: CASSLERGLYGYTF.

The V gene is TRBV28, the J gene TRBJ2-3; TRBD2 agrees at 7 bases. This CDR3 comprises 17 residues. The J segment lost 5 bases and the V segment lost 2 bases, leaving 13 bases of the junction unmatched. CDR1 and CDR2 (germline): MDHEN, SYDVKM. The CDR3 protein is CASSLGRGEGREDTQYF. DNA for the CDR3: TGTGCCAGCAGTTTAGGTCGGGGGGAGGGCCGGGAAGATACGCAGTATTTT.

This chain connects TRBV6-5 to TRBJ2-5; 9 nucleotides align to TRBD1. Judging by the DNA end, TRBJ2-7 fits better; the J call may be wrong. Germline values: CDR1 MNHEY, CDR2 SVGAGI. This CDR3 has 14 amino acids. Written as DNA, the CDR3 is TGTGCCAGCAGTGCGGACAGGGGCCTCTACGAGCAGTACTTC. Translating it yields CASSADRGLYEQYF.

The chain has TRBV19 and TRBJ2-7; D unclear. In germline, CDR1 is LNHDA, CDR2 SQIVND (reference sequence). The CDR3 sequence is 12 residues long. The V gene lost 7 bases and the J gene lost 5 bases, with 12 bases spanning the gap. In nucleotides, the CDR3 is TGTGCCAGTAATTGTCTAGTCCACGAGCAGTACTTC. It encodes CASNCLVHEQYF. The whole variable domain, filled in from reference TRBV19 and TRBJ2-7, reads DGGITQSPKYLFRKEGQNVTLSCEQNLNHDAMYWYRQDPGQGLRLIYYSQIVNDFQKGDIAEGYSVSREKKESFPLTVTSAQKNPTAFYLCASNCLVHEQYFGPGTRLTVT.